The rows below give T cell receptor beta chains drawn from one sample of a study of control samples from healthy donors and cancer patients. TCRdb's table, derived via immunoSEQ multiplex PCR, lists solely in-frame clones and lacks some. This table holds 90,000 to 120,000 clones, about 80% found once. The specimen was blood. These receptors came from a young man in good health. Each CDR3 is given with its conserved first and last residue. Fields, in order: V gene, D gene, J gene, clone size, CDR3 protein, CDR3 DNA. The D gene is left open where the match is weak. Only some rows state a clone size, as once, few, many or a class for expanded clones.

>TRBV10-2|.|TRBJ1-1|.
CASSHGRTNTEAFF
TGCGCCAGCAGTCACGGACGGACGAATACTGAAGCTTTCTTT
>TRBV5-4|.|TRBJ2-3|once
CASSLRGDFTDTQYF
TGTGCCAGCAGCTTGAGGGGGGATTTCACAGATACGCAGTATTTT
>TRBV12-3/TRBV12-4|TRBD2|TRBJ2-1|.
CASTRGTSALLVF
TGTGCCAGCACCCGAGGGACTAGCGCCTTGTTGGTCTTC
>TRBV6-5|TRBD1|TRBJ1-2|.
CASRETGTGAPNYTF
TGTGCCAGCAGAGAGACCGGGACAGGGGCCCCAAACTACACCTTC
>TRBV14|.|TRBJ1-3|few
CASSEGPGNTIYF
TGTGCCAGCAGTGAAGGGCCCGGAAACACCATATATTTT
>TRBV11-2|.|TRBJ1-2|.
CASSLGYGYGYTF
TGTGCCAGCAGCTTAGGTTACGGCTATGGCTACACCTTC
>TRBV6-5|.|TRBJ2-7|once
CASSYFGQQYF
TGTGCCAGCAGTTACTTTGGGCAGCAGTACTTC
>TRBV4-2|.|TRBJ2-6|.
CASSQSAATSGANVLTF
TGTGCCAGCAGCCAGAGTGCAGCTACCTCTGGGGCCAACGTCCTGACTTTC
>TRBV6-2/TRBV6-3|.|TRBJ1-5|.
CASSYGYSNQPQHF
TGTGCCAGCAGTTACGGGTATAGCAATCAGCCCCAGCATTTT
>TRBV2|.|TRBJ1-1|.
CASSLGGGLDAEAFF
TGTGCCAGCAGCCTTGGGGGGGGGCTGGATGCTGAAGCTTTCTTT
>TRBV12-3/TRBV12-4|.|TRBJ1-2|once
CASSLGANYGYTF
TGTGCCAGCAGCCTGGGGGCTAACTATGGCTACACCTTC
>TRBV2|TRBD1|TRBJ2-1|once
CASRKRTGDTANEQFF
TGTGCCAGCAGGAAAAGGACAGGGGATACTGCCAATGAGCAGTTCTTC
>TRBV14|.|TRBJ2-5|many
CASSQDVGWQETQYF
TGTGCCAGCAGCCAAGATGTGGGGTGGCAAGAGACCCAGTACTTC
>TRBV30|TRBD1|TRBJ1-5|.
CAWSVLRGPREEPQHF
TGTGCCTGGAGTGTACTAAGGGGGCCCCGGGAAGAGCCCCAGCATTTT
>TRBV2|.|TRBJ2-7|.
CASRSQGTSYEQYF
TGTGCCAGCAGATCACAGGGTACCTCCTACGAGCAGTACTTC
>TRBV9|TRBD1|TRBJ2-7|.
CASSVEGQGSYEQYF
TGTGCCAGCAGCGTAGAGGGACAGGGTTCCTACGAGCAGTACTTC
>TRBV30|.|TRBJ1-4|.
CAWGRTNEKLFF
TGTGCCTGGGGTAGGACTAATGAAAAACTGTTTTTT
>TRBV18|.|TRBJ2-5|once
CASSPRGLADQETQYF
TGTGCCAGCTCACCCCGCGGGTTAGCGGACCAAGAGACCCAGTACTTC
>TRBV28|.|TRBJ1-3|.
CASSSVGNTIYF
TGTGCCAGCAGTTCCGTTGGAAACACCATATATTTT
>TRBV7-9|.|TRBJ1-2|.
CASSLSQNIYHGYTF
TGTGCCAGCAGCTTAAGTCAGAATATCTATCATGGCTACACCTTC
>TRBV7-9|.|TRBJ1-2|.
CASSSAVGGGGYTF
TGTGCCAGCAGCTCGGCGGTCGGGGGTGGGGGCTACACCTTC
>TRBV5-4|.|TRBJ1-1|.
CASSLVRDTEAFF
TGTGCCAGCAGCTTGGTCCGGGATACTGAAGCTTTCTTT
>TRBV25-1|.|TRBJ2-1|few
CASSAQQRGRVNEQFF
TGTGCCAGCAGTGCTCAACAACGCGGGCGAGTCAATGAGCAGTTCTTC
>TRBV4-3|.|TRBJ1-2|.
CASSQESGYGYTF
TGCGCCAGCAGCCAAGAGTCCGGGTATGGCTACACCTTC
>TRBV18|TRBD1|TRBJ1-4|once
CASSPTKPTGLIDEKLFF
TGTGCCAGCTCACCTACTAAACCGACAGGGCTGATTGATGAAAAACTGTTTTTT
>TRBV5-1|.|TRBJ1-6|.
CASKGDLGYNSPLHF
TGCGCCAGCAAAGGAGATTTAGGGTATAATTCACCCCTCCACTTT
>TRBV30|.|TRBJ1-1|.
CAWSAITSYTEAFF
TGTGCCTGGAGTGCCATCACCTCATACACTGAAGCTTTCTTT
>TRBV4-2|.|TRBJ2-3|.
CASSQVLRTDTQYF
TGTGCCAGCAGCCAAGTCCTACGGACTGATACGCAGTATTTT
>TRBV28|.|TRBJ1-1|few
CASYTAGVRDTEAFF
TGTGCCAGCTATACCGCCGGGGTGAGGGACACTGAAGCTTTCTTT
>TRBV19|.|TRBJ1-2|.
CASRITGSNYGYTF
TGTGCCAGTAGGATAACAGGGTCCAACTATGGCTACACCTTC
>TRBV28|TRBD1|TRBJ1-3|.
CASSLSGQGKRVHRNF
TGTGCCAGCAGTTTATCCGGACAGGGGAAGCGGGTCCATCGGAATTTT
>TRBV18|TRBD1|TRBJ2-7|.
CASSPLRTGGSYEQYF
TGTGCCAGCTCACCACTGAGGACAGGGGGAAGCTACGAGCAGTACTTC
>TRBV6-5|.|TRBJ1-1|once
CASRAERGIEAFF
TGTGCCAGCAGAGCGGAAAGGGGGATCGAAGCTTTCTTT
>TRBV5-1|.|TRBJ2-5|.
CASSLAGGTAQETQYF
TGCGCCAGCAGCTTGGCCGGGGGCACCGCACAAGAGACCCAGTACTTC
>TRBV5-5|.|TRBJ1-4|once
CASSLVRSATNEKLFF
TGTGCCAGCAGCTTGGTCAGGTCGGCAACTAATGAAAAACTGTTTTTT
>TRBV5-1|TRBD2|TRBJ2-3|.
CASSLGLAGDTDTQYF
TGCGCCAGCAGCCTCGGACTAGCGGGGGACACAGATACGCAGTATTTT
>TRBV5-1|TRBD1|TRBJ1-2|once
CASSYLGQGEMGYGYTF
TGCGCCAGCAGCTATCTGGGACAGGGGGAGATGGGCTATGGCTACACCTTC
>TRBV19|TRBD2|TRBJ2-7|.
CASSMTSPDEQYF
TGTGCCAGTAGCATGACTAGCCCGGATGAGCAGTACTTC
>TRBV6-5|TRBD2|TRBJ2-4|.
CASSYSSGRDIQYF
TGTGCCAGCAGTTACTCGTCCGGGAGGGACATTCAGTACTTC
>TRBV2|TRBD2|TRBJ2-1|.
CASSREGRHEQFF
TGTGCCAGCAGTAGGGAGGGACGACATGAGCAGTTCTTC
>TRBV2|TRBD1|TRBJ2-4|once
CASSGDRGFVNIQYF
TGTGCCAGCAGCGGAGACAGGGGGTTCGTTAACATTCAGTACTTC
>TRBV27|.|TRBJ2-3|.
CASSLSLALWDTQYF
TGTGCCAGCAGTCTGTCGCTAGCCCTCTGGGATACGCAGTATTTT
>TRBV6-2/TRBV6-3|TRBD1|TRBJ2-1|.
CASSWRTGEKARFF
TGTGCCAGCAGCTGGAGGACAGGGGAAAAGGCGCGGTTCTTC
>TRBV7-9|TRBD1|TRBJ1-1|.
CASWRVYRGRTEAFF
TGTGCCAGCTGGCGGGTTTACAGGGGGCGGACTGAAGCTTTCTTT